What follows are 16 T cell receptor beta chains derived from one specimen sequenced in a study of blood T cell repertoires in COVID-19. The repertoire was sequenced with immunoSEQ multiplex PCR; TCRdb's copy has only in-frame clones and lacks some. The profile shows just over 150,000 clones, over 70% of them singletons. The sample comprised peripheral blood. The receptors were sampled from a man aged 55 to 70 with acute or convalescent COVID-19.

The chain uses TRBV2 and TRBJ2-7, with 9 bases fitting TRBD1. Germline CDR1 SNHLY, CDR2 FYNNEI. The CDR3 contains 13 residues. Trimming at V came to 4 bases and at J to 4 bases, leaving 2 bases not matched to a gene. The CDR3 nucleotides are TGTGCCAGCAGTGGGGACAGGGCTTACGAGCAGTACTTC. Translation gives CASSGDRAYEQYF.

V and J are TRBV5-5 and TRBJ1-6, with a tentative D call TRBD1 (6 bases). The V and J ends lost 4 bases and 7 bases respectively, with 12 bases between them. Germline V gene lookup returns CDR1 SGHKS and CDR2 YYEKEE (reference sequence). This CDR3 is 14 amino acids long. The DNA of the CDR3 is TGTGCCAGCAGCCTAGGGGGAACGAATTCACCCCTCCACTTT. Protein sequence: CASSLGGTNSPLHF.

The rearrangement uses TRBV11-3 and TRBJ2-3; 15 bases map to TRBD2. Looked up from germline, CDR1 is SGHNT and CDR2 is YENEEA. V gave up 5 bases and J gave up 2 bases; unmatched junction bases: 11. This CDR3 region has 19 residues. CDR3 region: CASSLGLAGGQGPTDTQYF. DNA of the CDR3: TGTGCCAGCAGCCTTGGACTAGCGGGGGGGCAGGGACCCACAGATACGCAGTATTTT.

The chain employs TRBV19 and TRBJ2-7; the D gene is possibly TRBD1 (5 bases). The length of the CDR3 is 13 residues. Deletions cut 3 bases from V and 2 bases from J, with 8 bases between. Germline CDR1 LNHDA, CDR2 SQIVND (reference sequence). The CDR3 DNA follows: TGTGCCAGTAGTATTGGCAGGGCCTACGAGCAGTACTTC. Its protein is CASSIGRAYEQYF.

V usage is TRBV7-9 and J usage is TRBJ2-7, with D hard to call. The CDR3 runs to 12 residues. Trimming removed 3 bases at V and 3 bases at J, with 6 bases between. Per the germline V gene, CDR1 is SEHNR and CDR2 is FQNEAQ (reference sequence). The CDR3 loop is CASSFKLYEQYF. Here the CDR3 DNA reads TGTGCCAGCAGCTTTAAACTCTACGAGCAGTACTTC.

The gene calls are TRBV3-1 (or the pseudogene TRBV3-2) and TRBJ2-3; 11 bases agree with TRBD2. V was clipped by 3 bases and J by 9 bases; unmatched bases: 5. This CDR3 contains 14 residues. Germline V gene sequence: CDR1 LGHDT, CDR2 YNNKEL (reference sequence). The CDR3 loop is CASSHSSGGVTQYF. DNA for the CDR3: TGTGCCAGCAGCCATAGTAGCGGGGGGGTCACGCAGTATTTT.

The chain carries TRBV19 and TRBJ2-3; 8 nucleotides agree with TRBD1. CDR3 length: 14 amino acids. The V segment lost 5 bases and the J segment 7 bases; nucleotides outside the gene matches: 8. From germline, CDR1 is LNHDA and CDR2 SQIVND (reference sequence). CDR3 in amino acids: CASSPLDRVNTQYF. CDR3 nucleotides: TGTGCCAGTAGTCCTCTGGACAGGGTGAATACGCAGTATTTT.

The CDR3 nucleotides read TGTGCCAGCAGACCGCCCTCTAGCTCCTACGAGCAGTACTTC. It translates to CASRPPSSSYEQYF. V usage is TRBV28 and J usage is TRBJ2-7; D remains unclear. The V and J ends lost 6 bases and 0 bases respectively, with 12 bases between them. The germline V gene has CDR1 MDHEN and CDR2 SYDVKM. The CDR3 contains 14 residues.

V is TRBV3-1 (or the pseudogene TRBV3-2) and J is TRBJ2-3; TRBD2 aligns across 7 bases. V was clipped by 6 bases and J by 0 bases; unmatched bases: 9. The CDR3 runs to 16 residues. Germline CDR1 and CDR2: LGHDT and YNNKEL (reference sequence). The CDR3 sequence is CASSRPLRGSTDTQYF. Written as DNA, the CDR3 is TGTGCCAGCAGTCGTCCCCTGCGGGGGAGCACAGATACGCAGTATTTT.

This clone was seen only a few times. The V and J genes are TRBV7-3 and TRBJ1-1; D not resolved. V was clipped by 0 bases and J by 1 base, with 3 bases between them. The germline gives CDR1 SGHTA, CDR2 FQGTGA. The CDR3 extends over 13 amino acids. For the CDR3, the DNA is TGTGCCAGCAGCTTAACCAAGAACACTGAAGCTTTCTTT. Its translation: CASSLTKNTEAFF. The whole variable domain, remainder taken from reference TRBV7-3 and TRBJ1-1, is GAGVSQTPSNKVTEKGKYVELRCDPISGHTALYWYRQSLGQGPEFLIYFQGTGAADDSGLPNDRFFAVRPEGSVSTLKIQRTERGDSAVYLCASSLTKNTEAFFGQGTRLTVV.

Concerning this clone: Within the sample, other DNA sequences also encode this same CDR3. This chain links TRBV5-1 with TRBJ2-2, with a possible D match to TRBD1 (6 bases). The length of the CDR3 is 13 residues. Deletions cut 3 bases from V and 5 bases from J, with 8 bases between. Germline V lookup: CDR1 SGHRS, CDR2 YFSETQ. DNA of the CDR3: TGCGCCAGCAGCTCACAGGGAACCGGGGAGCTGTTTTTT. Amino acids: CASSSQGTGELFF.

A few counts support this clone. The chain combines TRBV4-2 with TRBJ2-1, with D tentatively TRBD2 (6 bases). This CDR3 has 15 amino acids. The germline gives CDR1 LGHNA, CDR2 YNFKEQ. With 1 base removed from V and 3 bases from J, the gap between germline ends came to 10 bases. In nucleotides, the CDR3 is TGTGCCAGCAGCCAAGGGGGGGTCGACTACAATGAGCAGTTCTTC. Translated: CASSQGGVDYNEQFF.

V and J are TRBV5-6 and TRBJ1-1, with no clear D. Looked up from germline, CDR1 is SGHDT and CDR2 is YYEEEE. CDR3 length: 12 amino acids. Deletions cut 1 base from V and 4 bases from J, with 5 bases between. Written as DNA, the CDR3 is TGTGCCAGCAGCTTGCGAGGCACTGAAGCTTTCTTT. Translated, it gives CASSLRGTEAFF.

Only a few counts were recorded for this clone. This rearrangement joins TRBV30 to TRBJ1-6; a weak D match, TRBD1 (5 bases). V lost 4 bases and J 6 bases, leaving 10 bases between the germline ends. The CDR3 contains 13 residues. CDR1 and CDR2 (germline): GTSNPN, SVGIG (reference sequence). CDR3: CAWTGLPNSPLHF. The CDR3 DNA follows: TGTGCCTGGACGGGACTGCCTAATTCACCCCTCCACTTT.

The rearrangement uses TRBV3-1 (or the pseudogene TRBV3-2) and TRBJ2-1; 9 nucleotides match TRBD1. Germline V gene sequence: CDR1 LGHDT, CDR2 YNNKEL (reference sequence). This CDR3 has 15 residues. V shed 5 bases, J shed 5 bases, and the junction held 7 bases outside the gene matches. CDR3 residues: CASSAGRTGDNEQFF. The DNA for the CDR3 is TGTGCCAGCAGCGCGGGGAGGACAGGGGACAATGAGCAGTTCTTC.

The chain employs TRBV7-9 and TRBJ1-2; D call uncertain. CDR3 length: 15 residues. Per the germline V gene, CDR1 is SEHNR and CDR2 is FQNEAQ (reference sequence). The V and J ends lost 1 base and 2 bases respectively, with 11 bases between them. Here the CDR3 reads CASSLVQAGNYGYTF. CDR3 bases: TGTGCCAGCAGCTTAGTCCAGGCGGGGAACTATGGCTACACCTTC.